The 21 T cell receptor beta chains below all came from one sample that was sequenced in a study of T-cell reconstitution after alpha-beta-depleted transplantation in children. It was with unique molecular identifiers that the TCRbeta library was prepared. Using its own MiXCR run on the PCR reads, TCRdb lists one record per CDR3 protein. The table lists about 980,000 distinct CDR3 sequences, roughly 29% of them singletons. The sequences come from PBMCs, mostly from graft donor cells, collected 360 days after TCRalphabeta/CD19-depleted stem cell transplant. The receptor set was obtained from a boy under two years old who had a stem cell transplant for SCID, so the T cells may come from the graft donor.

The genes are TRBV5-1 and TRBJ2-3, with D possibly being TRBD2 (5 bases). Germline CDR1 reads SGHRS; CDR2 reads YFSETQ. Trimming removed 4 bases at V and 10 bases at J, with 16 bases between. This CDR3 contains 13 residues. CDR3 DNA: TGCGCCAGCAGCCTAATGGGGAGACTACCGCAGTATTTT. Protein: CASSLMGRLPQYF.

The CDR3 protein is CASSLEAVTYEQYF. CDR3 sequence (DNA): TGTGCCAGCAGCTTAGAGGCCGTTACCTACGAGCAGTACTTC. The V call is TRBV7-2, the J call TRBJ2-7, with D hard to call. V lost 1 base to trimming and J lost 2 bases, with 9 bases between them. The CDR3 contains 14 residues. The germline V gene has CDR1 SGHTA and CDR2 FQGNSA.

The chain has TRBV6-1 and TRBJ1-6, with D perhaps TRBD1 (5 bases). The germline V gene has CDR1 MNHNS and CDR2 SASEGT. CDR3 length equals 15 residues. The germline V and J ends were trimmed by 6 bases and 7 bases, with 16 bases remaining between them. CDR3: CASSPRRAWNSPLHF. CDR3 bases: TGTGCCAGCAGCCCCCGCAGGGCCTGGAATTCACCCCTCCACTTT.

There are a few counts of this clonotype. CDR3 loop: CASSYTASYEQYF. DNA for the CDR3: TGTGCCAGCAGTTACACGGCGTCCTACGAGCAGTACTTC. The J gene is TRBJ2-7, the V gene TRBV6-2 or TRBV6-3; no clear D. Trimming shortened V by 2 bases and J by 1 base, and 6 bases separated the two germline ends. This CDR3 spans 13 amino acids. CDR1 and CDR2 from the germline V gene are MNHEY and SVGEGT.

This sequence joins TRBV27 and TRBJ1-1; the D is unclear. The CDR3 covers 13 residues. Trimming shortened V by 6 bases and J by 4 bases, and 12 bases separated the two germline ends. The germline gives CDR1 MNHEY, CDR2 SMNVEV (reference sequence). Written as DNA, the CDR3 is TGTGCCAGCAGGGATAACGTTGGCACTGAAGCTTTCTTT. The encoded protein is CASRDNVGTEAFF.

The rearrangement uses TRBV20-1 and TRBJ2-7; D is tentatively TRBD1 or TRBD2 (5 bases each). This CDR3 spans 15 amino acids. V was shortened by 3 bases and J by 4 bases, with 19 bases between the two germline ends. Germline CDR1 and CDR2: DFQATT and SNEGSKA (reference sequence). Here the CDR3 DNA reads TGCAGTGCTAGCGCGCCGGGACCGCCACCGTACGAGCAGTACTTC. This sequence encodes CSASAPGPPPYEQYF.

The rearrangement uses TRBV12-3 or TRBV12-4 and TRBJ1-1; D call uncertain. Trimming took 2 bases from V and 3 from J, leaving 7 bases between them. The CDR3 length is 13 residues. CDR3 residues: CASSLPHDTEAFF. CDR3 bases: TGTGCCAGCAGTTTACCCCACGACACTGAAGCTTTCTTT.

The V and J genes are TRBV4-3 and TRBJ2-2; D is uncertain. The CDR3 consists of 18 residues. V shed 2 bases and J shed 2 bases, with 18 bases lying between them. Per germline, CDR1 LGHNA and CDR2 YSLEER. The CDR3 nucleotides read TGCGCCAGCAGCCAATTACCCGGTCTCTTCTTAAACACCGGGGAGCTGTTTTTT. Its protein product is CASSQLPGLFLNTGELFF.

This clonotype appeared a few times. The CDR3 loop is CASSTRQGARVTDTQYF. CDR3 coding DNA: TGTGCCAGCAGTACCAGACAGGGGGCGCGTGTCACAGATACGCAGTATTTT. The J gene is TRBJ2-3, the V gene TRBV28; TRBD1 agrees at 10 bases. This CDR3 is built from 17 residues. Germline V gives CDR1 MDHEN, CDR2 SYDVKM. V gave up 5 bases and J gave up 2 bases; unmatched junction bases: 10.

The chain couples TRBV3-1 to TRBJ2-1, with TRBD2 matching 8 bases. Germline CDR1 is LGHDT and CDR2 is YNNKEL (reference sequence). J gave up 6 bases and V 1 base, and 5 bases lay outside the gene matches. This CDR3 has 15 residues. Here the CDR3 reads CASSQGGGFTNEQFF. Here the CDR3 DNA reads TGTGCCAGCAGCCAAGGCGGGGGGTTCACCAATGAGCAGTTCTTC.

The DNA of the CDR3 is TGTGCCAGCAGCCAAGATGTAGGGTTAGCTTTCTTT. It translates to CASSQDVGLAFF. V and J are TRBV3-1 and TRBJ1-1, with no clear D. There are 12 residues in the CDR3. Looked up from germline, CDR1 is LGHDT and CDR2 is YNNKEL (reference sequence). V was clipped by 0 bases and J by 10 bases, with 9 bases between them. The whole variable domain, remainder taken from reference TRBV3-1 and TRBJ1-1, is DTAVSQTPKYLVTQMGNDKSIKCEQNLGHDTMYWYKQDSKKFLKIMFSYNNKELIINETVPNRFSPKSPDKAHLNLHINSLELGDSAVYFCASSQDVGLAFFGQGTRLTVV.

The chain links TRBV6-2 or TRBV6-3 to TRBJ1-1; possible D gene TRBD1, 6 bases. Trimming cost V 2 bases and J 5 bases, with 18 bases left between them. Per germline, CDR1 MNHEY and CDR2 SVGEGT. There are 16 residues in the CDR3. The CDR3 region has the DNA TGTGCCAGCAGTTACCCACTAGGGGGGGGATCAACTGAAGCTTTCTTT. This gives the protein CASSYPLGGGSTEAFF.

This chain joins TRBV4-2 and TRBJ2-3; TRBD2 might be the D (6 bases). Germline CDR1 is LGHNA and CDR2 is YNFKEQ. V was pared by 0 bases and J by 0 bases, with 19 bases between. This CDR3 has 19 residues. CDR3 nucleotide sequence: TGTGCCAGCAGCCAAGATCGGGGGTCTGCGGGGCTTAGCACAGATACGCAGTATTTT. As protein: CASSQDRGSAGLSTDTQYF.

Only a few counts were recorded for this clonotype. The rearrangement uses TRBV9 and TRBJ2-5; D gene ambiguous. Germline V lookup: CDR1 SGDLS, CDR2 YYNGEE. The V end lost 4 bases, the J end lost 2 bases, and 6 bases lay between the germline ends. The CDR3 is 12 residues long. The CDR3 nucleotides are TGTGCCAGCAGCACCAATCAAGAGACCCAGTACTTC. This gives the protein CASSTNQETQYF.

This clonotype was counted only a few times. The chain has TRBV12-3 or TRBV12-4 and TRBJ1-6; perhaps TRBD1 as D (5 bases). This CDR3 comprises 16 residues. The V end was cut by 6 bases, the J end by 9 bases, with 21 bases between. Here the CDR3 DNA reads TGTGCCAGCAGCCCCCGTGGCAGGGACGATGGTTCACCCCTCCACTTT. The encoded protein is CASSPRGRDDGSPLHF.

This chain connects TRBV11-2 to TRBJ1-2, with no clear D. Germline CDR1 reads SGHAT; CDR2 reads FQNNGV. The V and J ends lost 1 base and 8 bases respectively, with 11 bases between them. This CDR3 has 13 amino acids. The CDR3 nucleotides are TGTGCCAGCAGCTTAGGGGCTCGCCAGGGCTACACCTTC. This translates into CASSLGARQGYTF. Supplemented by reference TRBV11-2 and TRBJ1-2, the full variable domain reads EAGVAQSPRYKIIEKRQSVAFWCNPISGHATLYWYQQILGQGPKLLIQFQNNGVVDDSQLPKDRFSAERLKGVDSTLKIQPAKLEDSAVYLCASSLGARQGYTFGSGTRLTVV.

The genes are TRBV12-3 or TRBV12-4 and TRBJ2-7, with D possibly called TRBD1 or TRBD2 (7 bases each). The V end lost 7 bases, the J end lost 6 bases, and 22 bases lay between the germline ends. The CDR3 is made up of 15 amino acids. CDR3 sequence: CASTLLGGGFGEQYF. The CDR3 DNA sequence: TGTGCCAGCACCCTATTGGGAGGGGGCTTTGGCGAGCAGTACTTC.

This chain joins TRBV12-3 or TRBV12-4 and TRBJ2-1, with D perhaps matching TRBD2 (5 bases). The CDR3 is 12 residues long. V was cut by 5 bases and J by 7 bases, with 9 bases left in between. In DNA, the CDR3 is TGTGCCAGCAGTACGGGGTTTAATGAGCAGTTCTTC. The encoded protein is CASSTGFNEQFF.

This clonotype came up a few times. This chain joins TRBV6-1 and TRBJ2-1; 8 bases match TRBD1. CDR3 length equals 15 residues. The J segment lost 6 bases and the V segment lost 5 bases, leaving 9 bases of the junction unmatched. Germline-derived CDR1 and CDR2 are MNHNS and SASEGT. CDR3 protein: CASSPRTGRRNEQFF. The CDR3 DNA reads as TGTGCCAGCAGTCCCCGGACAGGGCGGCGCAATGAGCAGTTCTTC.

The CDR3: CASSLDVRADTQYF. The CDR3 DNA reads TGTGCCAGCAGCTTAGACGTCAGGGCAGATACGCAGTATTTT. The chain links TRBV7-7 to TRBJ2-3; D is perhaps TRBD1 (5 bases). With 1 base removed from V and 4 bases from J, the gap between germline ends came to 9 bases. The CDR3 runs to 14 residues. Germline V gene lookup returns CDR1 SSHAT and CDR2 FNYEAQ (reference sequence).

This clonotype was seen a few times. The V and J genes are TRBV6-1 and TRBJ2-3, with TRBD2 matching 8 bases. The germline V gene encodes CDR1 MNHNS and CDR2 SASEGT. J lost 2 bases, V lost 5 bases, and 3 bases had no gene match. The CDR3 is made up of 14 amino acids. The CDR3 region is CASSRGGFTDTQYF. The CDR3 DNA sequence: TGTGCCAGCAGTCGCGGGGGGTTCACAGATACGCAGTATTTT.